This TCR beta chain stems from a study of T cell responses to AZD1222 COVID-19 vaccine. Overall study results and limits: Regions 160-218 and 743-854 held dominance among vaccine-associated CD4 TCRs, which spanned spike. Spike-specific TCR breadth and depth were elevated following two AZD1222 doses. Reportedly, nearly half the spike-specific TCRs target unmutated variant regions.

J gave up 10 bases and V 2 bases, and 5 bases lay outside the gene matches. Per the germline V gene, CDR1 is SGHTA and CDR2 is FQGTGA. The CDR3 is 15 residues long. This clone was seen once. The antigen is undetermined. The assay was immunoSEQ multiplex PCR, and TCRdb's table has in-frame clones only and misses some. This table has roughly 100,000 clones, roughly 86% appearing once. Specimen: peripheral blood, collected on day 0 of AZD1222 vaccination. This chain links TRBV7-3 with TRBJ1-6, with 10 bases fitting TRBD1. The receptor's source is an adult in good health. CDR3 in amino acids: CASSLRDRGGSPLHF. The DNA of the CDR3 is TGTGCCAGCAGCTTACGGGACAGGGGAGGGTCACCCCTCCACTTT.